The 10 T cell receptor beta chains below were found in one sample sequenced in a study of blood T cell repertoires in COVID-19. Profiled with immunoSEQ multiplex PCR; TCRdb holds only in-frame clones, not every one. Among under 150,000 clones listed, about 90% were seen once. Sequencing was carried out using peripheral blood. These receptors came from a woman in her 50s with acute or convalescent COVID-19.

This chain uses TRBV2 with TRBJ2-5, with 15 bases identical to TRBD2. V dropped 4 bases and J dropped 5; count of bases not matched to a gene: 11. Germline values: CDR1 SNHLY, CDR2 FYNNEI. The CDR3 totals 18 residues. This chain's CDR3 is CASSGLGLAGGHGETQYF. DNA for the CDR3: TGTGCCAGCAGTGGGCTGGGACTAGCGGGAGGCCATGGGGAGACCCAGTACTTC.

The chain is built from TRBV5-1 and TRBJ1-1; D possibly corresponds to TRBD1 (5 bases). Germline CDR1 and CDR2: SGHRS and YFSETQ. This CDR3 comprises 13 residues. V was pared by 5 bases and J by 5 bases, with 13 bases between. The CDR3: CASRRGRETEAFF. In DNA, the CDR3 is TGCGCCAGCAGAAGGGGTCGGGAGACTGAAGCTTTCTTT. Drawing the rest from reference TRBV5-1 and TRBJ1-1, the complete variable domain is KAGVTQTPRYLIKTRGQQVTLSCSPISGHRSVSWYQQTPGQGLQFLFEYFSETQRNKGNFPGRFSGRQFSNSRSEMNVSTLELGDSALYLCASRRGRETEAFFGQGTRLTVV.

The chain recombines TRBV4-1 with TRBJ1-5; D perhaps matches TRBD1 (6 bases). The germline gives CDR1 MGHRA, CDR2 YSYEKL. The CDR3 length is 17 residues. V shed 0 bases and J shed 2 bases, with 14 bases lying between them. The DNA of the CDR3 is TGCGCCAGCAGCCAAGATGGGGGGGCGAATGGCAATCAGCCCCAGCATTTT. As protein: CASSQDGGANGNQPQHF.

The chain couples TRBV4-1 to TRBJ2-7, with 7 bases that match TRBD2. This CDR3 has 13 residues. Per the germline V gene, CDR1 is MGHRA and CDR2 is YSYEKL. Unmatched junction bases numbered 3, after V lost 1 base and J lost 6 bases. This chain's CDR3 is CASSQVGGSEQYF. CDR3 coding DNA: TGCGCCAGCAGCCAAGTGGGCGGGAGCGAGCAGTACTTC.

The table lists this clone with a count of one. The chain combines TRBV12-3 or TRBV12-4 with TRBJ1-1, with D unresolved. Trimming removed 4 bases at V and 5 bases at J, with 8 bases between. The CDR3 covers 12 residues. The CDR3 reads CASSSGFTEAFF. CDR3 coding DNA: TGTGCCAGCAGTTCAGGTTTTACTGAAGCTTTCTTT.

The V and J genes are TRBV5-1 and TRBJ2-5; D is unclear. Between the trimmed V and J ends, which lost 0 bases and 5 bases, there was a span of 8 bases. CDR1 and CDR2 from the germline V gene are SGHRS and YFSETQ. This CDR3 has 13 amino acids. In DNA form, the CDR3 reads TGCGCCAGCAGCTTGGACTCCCTGGAGACCCAGTACTTC. The encoded protein is CASSLDSLETQYF.

The CDR3 bases are TGTGCCAGCAGCCCCCGGGAGGCGACGAATTCACCCCTCCACTTT. Protein sequence: CASSPREATNSPLHF. The V call is TRBV11-2, the J call TRBJ1-6, with D hard to call. Germline CDR1 reads SGHAT; CDR2 reads FQNNGV. The V end lost 5 bases, the J end lost 7 bases, and 15 bases lay between the germline ends. This CDR3 contains 15 residues.

The chain recombines TRBV29-1 with TRBJ2-1; 11 nucleotides line up with TRBD2. The CDR3 is 14 amino acids. With V trimmed by 8 bases and J by 6 bases, 9 bases remained unmatched. Germline V CDR1 and CDR2: SQVTM, ANQGSEA. This CDR3 is CSPEGLAGGNEQFF. The CDR3 DNA reads as TGCAGCCCCGAGGGGCTAGCGGGAGGCAATGAGCAGTTCTTC.

J is TRBJ2-1 and V is TRBV19; D might be TRBD1 (6 bases). CDR1 LNHDA and CDR2 SQIVND come from the germline V gene (reference sequence). The CDR3 covers 15 residues. Trimming removed 2 bases at V and 4 bases at J, with 12 bases between. The CDR3 nucleotides read TGTGCCAGTAGTATAACAGGGACGGGATACAATGAGCAGTTCTTC. It specifies CASSITGTGYNEQFF. Using reference TRBV19 and TRBJ2-1 for the parts outside the CDR3, the full variable domain is DGGITQSPKYLFRKEGQNVTLSCEQNLNHDAMYWYRQDPGQGLRLIYYSQIVNDFQKGDIAEGYSVSREKKESFPLTVTSAQKNPTAFYLCASSITGTGYNEQFFGPGTRLTVL.

The V and J genes are TRBV6-5 and TRBJ2-3; TRBD1 matches at 7 bases. The CDR3 consists of 14 residues. V shed 5 bases, J shed 10 bases, and the junction held 12 bases outside the gene matches. Looked up from germline, CDR1 is MNHEY and CDR2 is SVGAGI. Here the CDR3 DNA reads TGTGCCAGCAGTCGACTGCCGGGAACAGGGGCGCAGTATTTT. Protein: CASSRLPGTGAQYF.